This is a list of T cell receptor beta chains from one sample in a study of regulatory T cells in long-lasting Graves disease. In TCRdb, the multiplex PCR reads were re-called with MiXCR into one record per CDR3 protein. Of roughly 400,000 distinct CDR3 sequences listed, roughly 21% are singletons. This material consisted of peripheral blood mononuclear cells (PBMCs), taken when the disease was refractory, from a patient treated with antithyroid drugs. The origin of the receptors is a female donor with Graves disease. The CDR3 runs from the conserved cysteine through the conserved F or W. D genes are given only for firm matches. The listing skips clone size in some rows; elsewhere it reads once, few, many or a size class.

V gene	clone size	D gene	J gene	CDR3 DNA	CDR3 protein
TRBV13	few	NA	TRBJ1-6	TGTGCCAGCAGCGTAAATAATTCACCCCTCCACTTT	CASSVNNSPLHF
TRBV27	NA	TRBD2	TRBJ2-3	TGTGCCAGCAGTATACTAGCGGTCGGCACAGATACGCAGTATTTT	CASSILAVGTDTQYF
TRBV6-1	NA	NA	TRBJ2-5	TGTGCCAGCGCAGGGCTGGGAGAGACCCAGTACTTC	CASAGLGETQYF
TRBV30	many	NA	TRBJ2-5	TGTGCCTGGAGTCCCAGGCAAGAGACCCAGTACTTC	CAWSPRQETQYF
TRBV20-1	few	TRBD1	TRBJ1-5	TGCAGTGCTCAACAGGGGGCGAATCAGCCCCAGCATTTT	CSAQQGANQPQHF
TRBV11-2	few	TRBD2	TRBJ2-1	TGTGCCAGCAGCTTCCCGAGTAGCGGGAGAAGTGAGCAGTTCTTC	CASSFPSSGRSEQFF
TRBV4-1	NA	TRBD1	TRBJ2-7	TGCGCCAGCAGCCAAGATCAGGGACAGGGCTACGAGCAGTACTTC	CASSQDQGQGYEQYF
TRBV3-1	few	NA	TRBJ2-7	TGTGCCAGCAGCCAAGATCTCGGGCTAGCGCCGGGGGAGCAGTACTTC	CASSQDLGLAPGEQYF
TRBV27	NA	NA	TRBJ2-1	TGTGCCAGCAGTTTAGTGGACAACTACAATGAGCAGTTCTTC	CASSLVDNYNEQFF
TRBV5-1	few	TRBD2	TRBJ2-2	TGCGCCAGCAGCTCAGTTAGCGGGATATCCACCGGGGAGCTGTTTTTT	CASSSVSGISTGELFF
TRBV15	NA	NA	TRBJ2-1	TGTGCCACCAGCAGGGGCTCCAGGGGAGATGAGCAGTTCTTC	CATSRGSRGDEQFF
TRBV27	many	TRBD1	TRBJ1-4	TGTGCCAGCAGGCCCGGGACAGGAATAGGTCTGTTTTTT	CASRPGTGIGLFF
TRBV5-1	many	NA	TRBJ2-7	TGCGCCAGCAGCTTGGACGGGATACGGACCCACGAGCAGTACTTC	CASSLDGIRTHEQYF
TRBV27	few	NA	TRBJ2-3	TGTGCCAGCAGTTTACTCGCGGGGAACACAGATACGCAGTATTTT	CASSLLAGNTDTQYF
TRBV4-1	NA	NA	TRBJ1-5	TGCGCCAGCAGCCAAGAGAGCGCGCGGGGCGGCAATCAGCCCCAGCATTTT	CASSQESARGGNQPQHF
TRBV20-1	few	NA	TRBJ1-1	TGCAGTGCTAGAGCTGAGAATAGACAGCGAAGTGAAGCTTTCTTT	CSARAENRQRSEAFF
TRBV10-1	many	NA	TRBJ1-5	TGCGCCAGCAGTGGTCAGCCCCAGCATTTT	CASSGQPQHF
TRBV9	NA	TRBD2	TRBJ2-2	TGTGCCAGCAGCGCTAGTAGAGGGAGGGCCACCGGGGAGCTGTTTTTT	CASSASRGRATGELFF
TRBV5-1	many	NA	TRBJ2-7	TGCGCCAGCAGCTTGTACCAGGGTATCGAGCAGTACTTC	CASSLYQGIEQYF
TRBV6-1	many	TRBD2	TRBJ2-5	TGTGCCAGCAGTGAAGTTACTAGCGGGAGTCAAGAGACCCAGTACTTC	CASSEVTSGSQETQYF
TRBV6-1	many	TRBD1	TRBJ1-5	TGTGCCAGCACCCAGGGACAGGGCGGCAATCAGCCCCAGCATTTT	CASTQGQGGNQPQHF
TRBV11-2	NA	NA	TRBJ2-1	TGTGCCAGCAGCTTAGATGTAACTACAAAGCAGTTCTTC	CASSLDVTTKQFF
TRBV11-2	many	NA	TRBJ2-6	TGTGCCAGCAGCTTAGATGCCGGGGCTGCTGGGGCCAACGTCCTGACTTTC	CASSLDAGAAGANVLTF
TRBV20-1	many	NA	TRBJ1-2	TGCAGTGCTAGAAATACTCACAGCCGGAACGGCTACACCTTC	CSARNTHSRNGYTF
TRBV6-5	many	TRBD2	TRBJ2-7	TGTGCCAGCAGTTACTCGATGGCGGGAGTTCACTACGAGCAGTACTTC	CASSYSMAGVHYEQYF
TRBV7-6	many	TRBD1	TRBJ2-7	TGTGCCAGCAGCCCAGCACAGGGGTACGAGCAGTACTTC	CASSPAQGYEQYF
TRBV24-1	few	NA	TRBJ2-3	TGTGCCACCAGTCCCGGGGGCACAGATACGCAGTATTTT	CATSPGGTDTQYF
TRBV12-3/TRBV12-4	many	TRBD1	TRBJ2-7	TGTGCCAGCAGAGCCGGGACAGCCGACTTCTTC	CASRAGTADFF
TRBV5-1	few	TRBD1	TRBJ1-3	TGCGCCAGCAGCTCCGGGACAGGGACCACCATATATTTT	CASSSGTGTTIYF
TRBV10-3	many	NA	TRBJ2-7	TGTGCCATCAGACCCGCCCGGACAGCCGCCGAGGGCGGCGAGCAGTACTTC	CAIRPARTAAEGGEQYF
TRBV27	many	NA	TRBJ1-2	TGTGCCAGCAGTTTAAATGGCTTAGAGATTCAGACATATGGCTACACCTTC	CASSLNGLEIQTYGYTF
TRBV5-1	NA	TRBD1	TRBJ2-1	TGCGCCAGCACCGAGACAGGGGTCTACAATGAGCAGTTCTTC	CASTETGVYNEQFF
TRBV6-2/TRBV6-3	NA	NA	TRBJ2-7	TGTGCCAGCAGTTACGGCGCTGATCCTTTCTACGAGCAGTACTTC	CASSYGADPFYEQYF
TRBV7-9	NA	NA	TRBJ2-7	TGTGCCAGCCGTACCAACGGCCTAGGACAGTACGAGCAGTACTTC	CASRTNGLGQYEQYF
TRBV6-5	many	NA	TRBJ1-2	TGTGCCAGCAGTTACTCAACGTCACAGGGTACCGGGACCCTGGGAGGCTACACCTTC	CASSYSTSQGTGTLGGYTF
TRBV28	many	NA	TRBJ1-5	TGTGCCAGTTACGAGGGGAATCAGCCCCAGCATTTT	CASYEGNQPQHF
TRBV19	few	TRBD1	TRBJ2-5	TGTGCCAGTAGTACCGGGACAGGGCGCAGGGAGACCCAGTACTTC	CASSTGTGRRETQYF
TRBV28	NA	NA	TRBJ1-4	TGTGCCAGCAGTTCCCTCGGGACCGGAGGTGAAAAACTGTTTTTT	CASSSLGTGGEKLFF
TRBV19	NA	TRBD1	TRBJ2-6	TGTGCCACCGGGACAGGCCCCTCTGGGGCCAACGTCCTGACTTTC	CATGTGPSGANVLTF
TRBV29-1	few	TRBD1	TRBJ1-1	TGCAGCGTTGGGGACAGGGGAGGGGTGGACACTGAAGCTTTCTTT	CSVGDRGGVDTEAFF
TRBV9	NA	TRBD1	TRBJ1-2	TGTGCCAGCAGCGTAGTAACAGGGGAGGCCTATGGCTACACCTTC	CASSVVTGEAYGYTF
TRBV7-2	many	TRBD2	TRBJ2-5	TGTGCCAGCAGCCTAAGGACTAGCGGGGGGGAGACCCAGTACTTC	CASSLRTSGGETQYF
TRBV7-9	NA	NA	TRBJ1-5	TGTGCCAGCAGCTTAGGGGCAGGGAATCTTATGAGCAATCAGCCCCAGCATTTT	CASSLGAGNLMSNQPQHF
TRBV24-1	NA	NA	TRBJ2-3	TGTGCCACCACAGACAGGTTCACAGATACGCAGTATTTT	CATTDRFTDTQYF
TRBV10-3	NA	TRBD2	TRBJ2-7	TGTGCCATCGGTAGCGGGAGGGCCAACGAGCAGTACTTC	CAIGSGRANEQYF
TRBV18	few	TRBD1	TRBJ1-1	TGTGCCAGCTCACCACCAAAGGGGGCAAGAACTGAAGCTTTCTTT	CASSPPKGARTEAFF
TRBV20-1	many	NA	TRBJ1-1	TGCAGTGCTAGAGTAGGACAGCCGAACACTGAAGCTTTCTTT	CSARVGQPNTEAFF